This T cell receptor (beta chain) was profiled in a study of CD8 T cells in Susac syndrome. Study-wide findings and caveats: As acknowledged by the study, its TCR sequencing and HLA analysis included a relatively small number of individuals.

Sequencing of TCR beta was performed on blood CD8+ and CD4+ T cells. Negative magnetic isolation gave CD8+ and CD4+ cells; FACS enriched CD8+ TEMRA. The CDR3 totals 15 residues. The V gene's germline CDR1 is SGHTA and CDR2 FQGNSA. V lost 4 bases and J lost 4, with 14 bases in between. RNA amounts of roughly 0.45 to 1 ug underwent reverse transcription with random hexamers. It was immunoSEQ multiplex PCR that amplified TCR beta CDR3 across 54 Vbeta and 13 Jbeta. TCRdb re-called the immunoSEQ multiplex PCR reads with MiXCR, one entry per CDR3 protein. Found here are about 190,000 distinct CDR3 sequences, 90% to 95% of them singletons; the top ten hold 0.09% to 0.12%. On this clonotype: Its target is unknown.

The receptor was isolated from a human donor in good health. Material for sequencing was CD4+ T cells from PBMCs. J is TRBJ2-1 and V is TRBV7-2; D is perhaps TRBD2 (5 bases). The CDR3 DNA reads as TGTGCCAGCAGCTCCCGACTACTCAGTTACAATGAGCAGTTCTTC. It codes for CASSSRLLSYNEQFF.